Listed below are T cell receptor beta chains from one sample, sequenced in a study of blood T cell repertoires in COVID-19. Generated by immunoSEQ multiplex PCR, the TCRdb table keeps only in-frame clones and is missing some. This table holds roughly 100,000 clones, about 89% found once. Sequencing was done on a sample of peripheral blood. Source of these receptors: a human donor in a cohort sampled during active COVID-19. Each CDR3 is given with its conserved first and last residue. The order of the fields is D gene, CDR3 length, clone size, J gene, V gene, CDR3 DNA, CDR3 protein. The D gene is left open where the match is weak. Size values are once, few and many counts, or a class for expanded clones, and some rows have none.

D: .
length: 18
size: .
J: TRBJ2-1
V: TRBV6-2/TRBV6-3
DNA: TGTGCCAGCAGTCTTAACAGATCCGACAGGCGCTCCTACAATGAGCAGTTCTTC
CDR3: CASSLNRSDRRSYNEQFF

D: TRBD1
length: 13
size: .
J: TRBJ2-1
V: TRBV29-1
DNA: TGCAGCGCCAGACAGGGGCAGAACAATGAGCAGTTCTTC
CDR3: CSARQGQNNEQFF

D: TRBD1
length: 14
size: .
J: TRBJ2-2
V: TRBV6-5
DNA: TGTGCCAGCAGCCCAGGGGGGAACACCGGGGAGCTGTTTTTT
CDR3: CASSPGGNTGELFF

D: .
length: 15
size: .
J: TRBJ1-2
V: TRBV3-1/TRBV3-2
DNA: TGTGCCAGCAGCCAAGATCTTCTCACAGGCTCTGGCTACACCTTC
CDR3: CASSQDLLTGSGYTF

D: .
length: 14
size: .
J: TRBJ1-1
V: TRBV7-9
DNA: TGTGCCAGCAGCTTCACGAGCCCCTTAGTGGAAGCTTTCTTT
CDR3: CASSFTSPLVEAFF

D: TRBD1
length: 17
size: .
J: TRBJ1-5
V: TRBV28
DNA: TGTGCCAGCAGCCGGACCAGGGACAGGGCAAGGAATCAGCCCCAGCATTTT
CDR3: CASSRTRDRARNQPQHF

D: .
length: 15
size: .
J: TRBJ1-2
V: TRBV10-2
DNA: TGCGCCAGCAGTGATGGTCGGGGGGCCGCTTATGGCTACACCTTC
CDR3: CASSDGRGAAYGYTF

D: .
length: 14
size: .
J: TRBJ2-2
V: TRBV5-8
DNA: TGTGCCAGCAGCTTATCAGGGTCCACCGGGGAGCTGTTTTTT
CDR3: CASSLSGSTGELFF

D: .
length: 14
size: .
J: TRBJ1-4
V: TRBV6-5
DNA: TGTGCCAGCAGTCGGGACAATGGAGCCGAAAAACTGTTTTTT
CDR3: CASSRDNGAEKLFF

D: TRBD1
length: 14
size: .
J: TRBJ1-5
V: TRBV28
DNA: TGTGCCAGCAGCTCCGGACAGGAGGGTCAGCCCCAGCATTTT
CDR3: CASSSGQEGQPQHF

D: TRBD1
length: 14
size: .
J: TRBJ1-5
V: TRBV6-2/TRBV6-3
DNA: TGTGCCAGCAGTTACCATAACAGGGGTCAGCCCCAGCATTTT
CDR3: CASSYHNRGQPQHF

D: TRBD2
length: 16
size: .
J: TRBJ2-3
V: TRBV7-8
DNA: TGTGCCAGCAGCCCTAGACTAGCGGGAAACACAGATACGCAGTATTTT
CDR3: CASSPRLAGNTDTQYF

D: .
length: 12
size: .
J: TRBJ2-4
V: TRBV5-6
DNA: TGTGCCAGCAGCCGAGAGACGGGCATTCAGTACTTC
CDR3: CASSRETGIQYF

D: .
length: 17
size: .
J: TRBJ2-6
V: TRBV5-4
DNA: TGTGCCAGCAGCTTGGTAACCGGGGGGCGTGGGGCCAACGTCCTGACTTTC
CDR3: CASSLVTGGRGANVLTF

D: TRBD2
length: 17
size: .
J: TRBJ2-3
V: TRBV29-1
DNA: TGCAGCGTTGAAGAGTTTGCGGGGAGGGCCCAGACAGATACGCAGTATTTT
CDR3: CSVEEFAGRAQTDTQYF

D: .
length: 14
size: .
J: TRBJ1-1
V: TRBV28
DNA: TGTGCCAGCAGTTTAGTTACCAGGGAACTTGAAGCTTTCTTT
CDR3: CASSLVTRELEAFF

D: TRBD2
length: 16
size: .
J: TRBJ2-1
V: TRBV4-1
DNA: TGCGCCAGCAACCCGTGGAAGAGCGGGAAGTACAATGAGCAGTTCTTC
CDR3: CASNPWKSGKYNEQFF

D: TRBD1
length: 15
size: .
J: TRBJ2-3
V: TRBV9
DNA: TGTGCCAGCAGCGCCGGACAGGGGAGCACAGATACGCAGTATTTT
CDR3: CASSAGQGSTDTQYF

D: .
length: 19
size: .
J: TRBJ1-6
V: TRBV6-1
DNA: TGTGCCAGCAGTGAAGTTGAGGGCACCGGGCTAAAGGTTAATTCACCCCTCCACTTT
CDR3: CASSEVEGTGLKVNSPLHF

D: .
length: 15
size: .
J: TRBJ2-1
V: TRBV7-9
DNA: TGTGCCAGCAGCCCGGGACTCCTAATCAACAATGAGCAGTTCTTC
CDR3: CASSPGLLINNEQFF

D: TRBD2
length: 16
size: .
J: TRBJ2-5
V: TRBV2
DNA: TGTGCCAGCAGCCCTCCGTGGGGGGAGGGCCAAGAGACCCAGTACTTC
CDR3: CASSPPWGEGQETQYF

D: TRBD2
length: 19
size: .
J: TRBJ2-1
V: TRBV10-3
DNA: TGTGCCATCAGTGAGCCCGACCCCCTAGCGGGAGAACCCTACAATGAGCAGTTCTTC
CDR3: CAISEPDPLAGEPYNEQFF

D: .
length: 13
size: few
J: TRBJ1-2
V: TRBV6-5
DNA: TGTGCCAGCAGGCCCACGAGTAACTATGGCTACACCTTC
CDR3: CASRPTSNYGYTF

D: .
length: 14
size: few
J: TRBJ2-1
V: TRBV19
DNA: TGTGCCAGTCGTTATAAGACAGCTTACAATGAGCAGTTCTTC
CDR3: CASRYKTAYNEQFF

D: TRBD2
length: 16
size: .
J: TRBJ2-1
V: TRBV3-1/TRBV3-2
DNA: TGTGCCAGCAGCCAAGTCGTGGGAGGGCCCGCTAGTGAGCAGTTCTTC
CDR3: CASSQVVGGPASEQFF

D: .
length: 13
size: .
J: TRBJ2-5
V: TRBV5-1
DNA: TGCGCCAGCAGCTTGCAGGGGTCAGAGACCCAGTACTTC
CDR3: CASSLQGSETQYF

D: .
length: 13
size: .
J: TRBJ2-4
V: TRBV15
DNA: TGTGCCACCAGCAGAGATCTAGGCGCCATTCAGTACTTC
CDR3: CATSRDLGAIQYF